This T cell receptor (beta chain) emerged from a study of regulatory T cells in long-lasting Graves disease. This clonotype has at least ten counts. Assembly of TCR beta libraries relied on iRepertoire HTBI primers together with Arm-PCR of CDR3 regions. TCRdb reanalysed the multiplex PCR reads using MiXCR and keeps one entry per CDR3 protein. The sample consists of 400,000 to 450,000 distinct CDR3 sequences, over 15% of them appearing once. Documented time point: newly diagnosed GD, antithyroid drugs for less than 3 months. The TCR library was prepared using RNA isolated from PBMCs. The CDR3 contains 16 residues. Germline loops: CDR1 ENHRY, CDR2 SYGVKD. The junction had 6 bases not matched to a gene; V was cut back by 3 bases and J by 2 bases. Separately, the same data were catalogued under a study of T cells in Graves' hyperthyroidism and ophthalmopathy.

Material: peripheral blood mononuclear cells (PBMCs), obtained at new diagnosis, from a patient treated with antithyroid drugs. This chain links TRBV10-3 with TRBJ2-7; TRBD2 matches at 11 bases. The sequence was collected from a woman aged 25 to 39 with Graves disease. The CDR3 is CAISDSTSGSPYEQYF. DNA for the CDR3: TGTGCCATCAGTGACAGCACTAGCGGGAGCCCCTACGAGCAGTACTTC.